This T cell receptor (beta chain) was sequenced in a study of CD8 T cells in ankylosing spondylitis. Findings of the study overall: Earlier studies detected some motif variants in reactive arthritis synovial fluid and blood. Matched ankylosing spondylitis synovial fluid reportedly showed significant enrichment of disease-linked clones.

Trimming shortened V by 8 bases and J by 9 bases, and 11 bases separated the two germline ends. Germline CDR1 and CDR2: MDHEN and SYDVKM. The CDR3 contains 12 residues. Using its own MiXCR run on the 5' RACE reads, TCRdb lists one record per CDR3 protein. The sample shows around 250,000 distinct CDR3 sequences, roughly a tenth of them seen only once. Only a few counts were recorded for this clonotype. The antigen is not known. The source of this sequence is a male donor with ankylosing spondylitis or in good health (not recorded which). The rearrangement links TRBV28 to TRBJ1-6, with no clear D. The sample comprised blood, either unsorted or a sorted T cell fraction (not recorded which). CDR3 protein: CASRLIGSPLHF. In DNA form, the CDR3 reads TGTGCCAGCCGTCTTATCGGTTCACCCCTCCACTTT.